The 18 T cell receptor beta chains presented below share a single source sample, sequenced in a study of siplizumab effects on memory and regulatory T cells. Repertoires were generated with immunoSEQ multiplex PCR, while TCRdb's copy carries only in-frame clones and drops some. The repertoire includes approximately 60,000 clones, 65% to 80% of them detected once, and about 0.42% sits in the top ten. Sequenced input: memory CD4+ T cells sorted from blood. These receptors were collected from a human donor in good health.

The J gene is TRBJ2-3, the V gene TRBV9, with D perhaps TRBD2 (7 bases). Looked up from germline, CDR1 is SGDLS and CDR2 is YYNGEE. This CDR3 has 17 amino acids. The V end lost 3 bases, the J end lost 2 bases, and 19 bases lay between the germline ends. CDR3 residues: CASSGSYGGGLTDTQYF. In DNA form, the CDR3 reads TGTGCCAGCAGCGGATCCTATGGGGGGGGCCTCACAGATACGCAGTATTTT. Combining the CDR3 with reference TRBV9 and TRBJ2-3 gives the whole variable domain DSGVTQTPKHLITATGQRVTLRCSPRSGDLSVYWYQQSLDQGLQFLIQYYNGEERAKGNILERFSAQQFPDLHSELNLSSLELGDSALYFCASSGSYGGGLTDTQYFGPGTRLTVL.

The chain combines TRBV5-1 with TRBJ2-3; TRBD1 matches 9 bases. Trimming cost V 1 base and J 3 bases; bases outside gene matches: 3. The CDR3 is 15 residues long. Germline CDR1 SGHRS, CDR2 YFSETQ. Here the CDR3 DNA reads TGCGCCAGCAGCTTGACGGACAGGGGAACAGATACGCAGTATTTT. Translated, it gives CASSLTDRGTDTQYF. The whole variable domain, filled in from reference TRBV5-1 and TRBJ2-3, reads KAGVTQTPRYLIKTRGQQVTLSCSPISGHRSVSWYQQTPGQGLQFLFEYFSETQRNKGNFPGRFSGRQFSNSRSEMNVSTLELGDSALYLCASSLTDRGTDTQYFGPGTRLTVL.

The chain joins TRBV5-1 to TRBJ2-7; weak D call: TRBD1 (6 bases). Germline loops: CDR1 SGHRS, CDR2 YFSETQ. The germline V and J ends were trimmed by 4 bases and 1 base, with 15 bases remaining between them. CDR3 length: 15 amino acids. This CDR3 is CASSQDRVISYEQYF. The CDR3 coding sequence is TGCGCCAGCAGCCAGGACAGAGTTATTTCCTACGAGCAGTACTTC.

The chain employs TRBV19 and TRBJ2-1; no clear D gene. Trimming stripped 2 bases from V and 5 bases from J, with 10 bases between. The germline gives CDR1 LNHDA, CDR2 SQIVND (reference sequence). The CDR3 has 14 residues. CDR3 bases: TGTGCCAGTAGTATAAGCGCTTCTAACAATGAGCAGTTCTTC. It encodes CASSISASNNEQFF.

The chain combines TRBV28 with TRBJ1-2; D is perhaps TRBD1 (5 bases). The V and J ends lost 5 bases and 5 bases respectively, with 12 bases between them. The V gene's germline CDR1 is MDHEN and CDR2 SYDVKM. The CDR3 extends over 13 amino acids. This chain's CDR3 is CASSTSGTYGYTF. The CDR3 DNA reads as TGTGCCAGCAGTACCTCGGGGACTTATGGCTACACCTTC.

The chain has TRBV18 and TRBJ2-4; D uncertain. Trimming removed 2 bases at V and 7 bases at J, with 9 bases between. Germline V lookup: CDR1 KGHSH, CDR2 LQKENI. The CDR3 is 13 residues long. Here the CDR3 reads CASSPDASNIQYF. The CDR3 DNA follows: TGTGCCAGCTCACCAGACGCGTCTAACATTCAGTACTTC.

This chain connects TRBV5-8 to TRBJ1-5; D is unresolved. Germline CDR1 is SGHTS and CDR2 is YDEGEE. V was shortened by 2 bases and J by 4 bases, with 4 bases between the two germline ends. CDR3 length equals 12 residues. CDR3 region: CASSLWNQPQHF. The DNA for the CDR3 is TGTGCCAGCAGCTTATGGAATCAGCCCCAGCATTTT.

The chain's CDR3 is CASSRTGTDTQYF. Written as DNA, the CDR3 is TGTGCCAGCAGTAGGACAGGGACAGATACGCAGTATTTT. The genes are TRBV2 and TRBJ2-3, with 8 bases lining up with TRBD1. The V gene's germline CDR1 is SNHLY and CDR2 FYNNEI. There are 13 residues in the CDR3. The ends lost 5 bases at V and 3 bases at J; junction bases unmatched: 1.

This chain connects TRBV7-9 to TRBJ1-2; D may be TRBD1 (5 bases). The V end lost 3 bases, the J end lost 3 bases, and 8 bases lay between the germline ends. Germline V gives CDR1 SEHNR, CDR2 FQNEAQ (reference sequence). CDR3 length: 13 residues. The CDR3 sequence is CASSLGDHYGYTF. CDR3 coding DNA: TGTGCCAGCAGCTTGGGGGACCACTATGGCTACACCTTC.

The rearrangement links TRBV4-1 to TRBJ2-5; 7 nucleotides line up with TRBD2. J lost 2 bases, V lost 4 bases, and 4 bases had no gene match. From germline, CDR1 is MGHRA and CDR2 YSYEKL. The CDR3 is 14 amino acids. The CDR3 is CASSPKLAQETQYF. The DNA of the CDR3 is TGCGCCAGCAGCCCAAAACTAGCGCAAGAGACCCAGTACTTC.

This chain links TRBV7-3 with TRBJ1-5; no clear D gene. The CDR3 runs 20 residues. Germline V gene data show CDR1 as SGHTA and CDR2 as FQGTGA. V gave up 3 bases and J gave up 2 bases, with 26 bases separating them. The CDR3 protein is CASSFYDPPPGPSCNQPQHF. Here the CDR3 DNA reads TGTGCCAGCAGCTTCTATGACCCTCCCCCCGGGCCCTCGTGCAATCAGCCCCAGCATTTT.

The CDR3 region is CASRADRGPNYGYTF. CDR3 nucleotide sequence: TGTGCCAGCAGAGCGGACAGGGGGCCTAACTATGGCTACACCTTC. The chain couples TRBV6-1 to TRBJ1-2; TRBD1 aligns across 11 bases. V was pared by 6 bases and J by 0 bases, with 3 bases of the junction left unmatched. Germline-derived CDR1 and CDR2 are MNHNS and SASEGT. This CDR3 comprises 15 residues.

Comment on this clone: Its ends do not fully match the called genes, so a read error is possible. This rearrangement joins TRBV9 to TRBJ2-1; D might be TRBD2 (6 bases). The germline gives CDR1 SGDLS, CDR2 YYNGEE. The CDR3 has 15 amino acids. Written as DNA, the CDR3 is TGTGCCAGCACCAAAGGGGACTTCGATTACAATAAGCAGTTCTTC. It is translated as CASTKGDFDYNKQFF. Variable domain in full (rest from reference TRBV9 and TRBJ2-1): DSGVTQTPKHLITATGQRVTLRCSPRSGDLSVYWYQQSLDQGLQFLIQYYNGEERAKGNILERFSAQQFPDLHSELNLSSLELGDSALYFCASTKGDFDYNKQFFGPGTRLTVL.

The chain recombines TRBV7-2 with TRBJ2-4; the match to TRBD2 covers 9 bases. Germline-derived CDR1 and CDR2 are SGHTA and FQGNSA. The CDR3 runs 16 residues. V lost 1 base and J lost 7; bases outside the gene matches: 8. The CDR3 region is CASSLEAGTSWNIQYF. As DNA, the CDR3 is TGTGCCAGCAGCTTAGAAGCTGGGACTAGCTGGAACATTCAGTACTTC.

The CDR3 DNA reads TGCGCCAGCAGCTTGGCCGGACAGGAGGGCTACACCTTC. It codes for CASSLAGQEGYTF. This rearrangement joins TRBV5-1 to TRBJ1-2, with TRBD1 matching over 7 bases. Germline V gene data show CDR1 as SGHRS and CDR2 as YFSETQ. The CDR3 is made up of 13 amino acids. The V gene end was trimmed by 0 bases and the J gene end by 8 bases; junction bases not matched to a gene: 4.

The chain has TRBV6-5 and TRBJ2-7; TRBD2 matches 11 bases. The CDR3 has 15 residues. Germline-derived CDR1 and CDR2 are MNHEY and SVGAGI. With V trimmed by 9 bases and J by 0 bases, 7 bases remained unmatched. The CDR3 sequence is CASGLAGGPSYEQYF. The CDR3 bases are TGTGCCAGTGGCCTAGCGGGGGGCCCCTCCTACGAGCAGTACTTC.

The J gene is TRBJ2-2, the V gene TRBV30; D perhaps matches TRBD2 (5 bases). With 1 base removed from V and 6 bases from J, the gap between germline ends came to 12 bases. The CDR3 contains 14 residues. The V gene's germline CDR1 is GTSNPN and CDR2 SVGIG (reference sequence). The CDR3 here is CAWSEEGYPGELFF. The CDR3 DNA follows: TGTGCCTGGAGTGAAGAGGGCTATCCCGGGGAGCTGTTTTTT.

The J gene is TRBJ1-1, the V gene TRBV5-1; weak D call: TRBD1 (5 bases). CDR1 is SGHRS and CDR2 is YFSETQ in the germline V gene. V was clipped by 3 bases and J by 1 base, with 13 bases between them. The CDR3 sequence is 15 residues long. As DNA, the CDR3 is TGCGCCAGCAGCTCAACGGGACCCTCGAACACTGAAGCTTTCTTT. Translation: CASSSTGPSNTEAFF.